A selection of T cell receptor beta chains follows, all from one sample in a study of human CD8 memory T cell subsets. TCRdb processed the 5' RACE reads again and assigns one entry to each CDR3 protein, with no DNA. The sample table includes about 18,000 distinct CDR3 sequences. Input material: CD8+ T cells from PBMCs. The receptors were sampled from a human donor in good health. The CDR3 runs from the conserved cysteine through the conserved F or W. Size is stated for part of the rows, as once, few or many counts, or as a class when the clone is expanded.

j_call: TRBJ1-5; clone_size: NA; v_call: TRBV2; cdr3_aa: CASRETDSNQPQHF
j_call: TRBJ2-5; clone_size: NA; v_call: TRBV20-1; cdr3_aa: CSAWGLSGQETQYF
j_call: TRBJ2-1; clone_size: NA; v_call: TRBV20-1; cdr3_aa: CSADRGGMGYNEQFF
j_call: TRBJ2-1; clone_size: NA; v_call: TRBV28; cdr3_aa: CASSLLASTSYNEQFF
j_call: TRBJ2-5; clone_size: NA; v_call: TRBV2; cdr3_aa: CASSAGTGSEETQYF
j_call: TRBJ2-1; clone_size: NA; v_call: TRBV20-1; cdr3_aa: CSALRLEGYNEQFF
j_call: TRBJ1-2; clone_size: NA; v_call: TRBV6-2/TRBV6-3; cdr3_aa: CASSPGQDLFYGYTF
j_call: TRBJ2-7; clone_size: NA; v_call: TRBV10-2; cdr3_aa: CASSESKGLVSYEQYF
j_call: TRBJ1-6; clone_size: NA; v_call: TRBV5-6; cdr3_aa: CASSSPGQVEDSPLHF
j_call: TRBJ1-6; clone_size: NA; v_call: TRBV27; cdr3_aa: CASSPARGAYNSPLHF
j_call: TRBJ2-7; clone_size: NA; v_call: TRBV29-1; cdr3_aa: CSAVDGYEQYF
j_call: TRBJ1-4; clone_size: NA; v_call: TRBV5-1; cdr3_aa: CASSLEQTEKLFF
j_call: TRBJ1-2; clone_size: NA; v_call: TRBV5-5; cdr3_aa: CASSLGAGWNYGYTF
j_call: TRBJ1-2; clone_size: NA; v_call: TRBV4-3; cdr3_aa: CASSQDAGSGARGYTF
j_call: TRBJ2-5; clone_size: NA; v_call: TRBV29-1; cdr3_aa: CSVELDFRETQYF
j_call: TRBJ2-7; clone_size: NA; v_call: TRBV3-1; cdr3_aa: CASGLGGREQYF
j_call: TRBJ2-5; clone_size: NA; v_call: TRBV7-9; cdr3_aa: CASSLPRGWETQYF
j_call: TRBJ2-4; clone_size: NA; v_call: TRBV7-3; cdr3_aa: CASSLTGSGRQDIQYF
j_call: TRBJ1-2; clone_size: NA; v_call: TRBV2; cdr3_aa: CASSEGTGGDYGYTF
j_call: TRBJ1-3; clone_size: NA; v_call: TRBV5-1; cdr3_aa: CASSSNPGNVNTIYF
j_call: TRBJ1-4; clone_size: NA; v_call: TRBV21-1; cdr3_aa: CAISERELNEKLFF
j_call: TRBJ2-2; clone_size: NA; v_call: TRBV7-6; cdr3_aa: CASSGLAGGLGGELFF
j_call: TRBJ1-4; clone_size: NA; v_call: TRBV20-1; cdr3_aa: CSARALGGTNEKLFF
j_call: TRBJ1-4; clone_size: NA; v_call: TRBV28; cdr3_aa: CASSSTGGIEKLFF
j_call: TRBJ1-1; clone_size: NA; v_call: TRBV11-2; cdr3_aa: CASSLVAGAEAFF
j_call: TRBJ2-3; clone_size: NA; v_call: TRBV7-8; cdr3_aa: CASSLVGGTDTQYF
j_call: TRBJ1-2; clone_size: NA; v_call: TRBV4-1; cdr3_aa: CASSQAGPNYGYTF
j_call: TRBJ2-3; clone_size: NA; v_call: TRBV18; cdr3_aa: CARNRGSTDTQYF
j_call: TRBJ2-2; clone_size: NA; v_call: TRBV10-3; cdr3_aa: CAISEGQGAVTGELFF
j_call: TRBJ2-3; clone_size: NA; v_call: TRBV7-2; cdr3_aa: CASSEGMSTDTQYF
j_call: TRBJ1-1; clone_size: NA; v_call: TRBV4-3; cdr3_aa: CASSQGAWRELEAFF
j_call: TRBJ1-4; clone_size: NA; v_call: TRBV12-3/TRBV12-4; cdr3_aa: CASSYGQASEKLFF
j_call: TRBJ1-1; clone_size: NA; v_call: TRBV6-1; cdr3_aa: CASSEWGTEAFF
j_call: TRBJ2-7; clone_size: NA; v_call: TRBV4-3; cdr3_aa: CASSQYYSGTSEQYF
j_call: TRBJ1-6; clone_size: NA; v_call: TRBV4-1; cdr3_aa: CASSQGQGPPLHF
j_call: TRBJ1-6; clone_size: NA; v_call: TRBV14; cdr3_aa: CASSQEGAWSYNSPLHF
j_call: TRBJ2-7; clone_size: NA; v_call: TRBV24-1; cdr3_aa: CATSDPPGYEQYF
j_call: TRBJ2-7; clone_size: NA; v_call: TRBV7-9; cdr3_aa: CASSFSGTSYEQYF
j_call: TRBJ2-2; clone_size: NA; v_call: TRBV3-1; cdr3_aa: CASSQDSGELFF
j_call: TRBJ1-1; clone_size: medium-sized; v_call: TRBV19; cdr3_aa: CASSLSGQGATEAFF
j_call: TRBJ1-2; clone_size: NA; v_call: TRBV5-1; cdr3_aa: CASSPDPKGQNYGYTF
j_call: TRBJ2-3; clone_size: NA; v_call: TRBV7-9; cdr3_aa: CASSHGSTDTQYF
j_call: TRBJ1-1; clone_size: NA; v_call: TRBV7-6; cdr3_aa: CASSSTGAEAFF
j_call: TRBJ1-2; clone_size: NA; v_call: TRBV20-1; cdr3_aa: CSPYGGSGYTF
j_call: TRBJ2-1; clone_size: NA; v_call: TRBV28; cdr3_aa: CAIQDRDRTYNEQFF
j_call: TRBJ2-7; clone_size: NA; v_call: TRBV5-4; cdr3_aa: CASSMGVTSGRRSSYEQYF
j_call: TRBJ2-3; clone_size: NA; v_call: TRBV7-2; cdr3_aa: CASSPWAGGDTQYF
j_call: TRBJ1-1; clone_size: NA; v_call: TRBV5-1; cdr3_aa: CASVLWTGNTEAFF
j_call: TRBJ2-3; clone_size: NA; v_call: TRBV7-8; cdr3_aa: CASSPRVAGDLSTDTQYF
j_call: TRBJ1-5; clone_size: NA; v_call: TRBV20-1; cdr3_aa: CSATLGEASNQPQHF
j_call: TRBJ2-7; clone_size: NA; v_call: TRBV11-2; cdr3_aa: CASSLGSDYEQYF
j_call: TRBJ2-3; clone_size: NA; v_call: TRBV12-3/TRBV12-4; cdr3_aa: CASSQLPGTGTSTDTQYF
j_call: TRBJ2-1; clone_size: NA; v_call: TRBV10-2; cdr3_aa: CASSSERGIYNEQFF
j_call: TRBJ2-2; clone_size: medium-sized; v_call: TRBV7-8; cdr3_aa: CASSLAWAGGVNGELFF
j_call: TRBJ1-2; clone_size: NA; v_call: TRBV25-1; cdr3_aa: CASSGGGYGYTF
j_call: TRBJ1-2; clone_size: NA; v_call: TRBV7-9; cdr3_aa: CASSGGLPGYTF
j_call: TRBJ2-7; clone_size: NA; v_call: TRBV3-1; cdr3_aa: CASSQDSGDYEQYF
j_call: TRBJ2-3; clone_size: NA; v_call: TRBV7-2; cdr3_aa: CASSSQTFSGGAKDTQYF
j_call: TRBJ2-3; clone_size: NA; v_call: TRBV28; cdr3_aa: CASNPSGRTDTQYF